This T cell receptor beta chain is from a study of tumor and adjacent non-tumor tissue in lung cancer. As for the study in general: Each sample yielded 4 million to 4.5 million productive TCRbeta reads on average.

General observations from the study: Patients with more diverse tumor TCRs had worse survival.

Remarks on this clonotype: The target antigen is unknown.

The library came from three nested PCR rounds adapted from ARM-PCR protocols. TCRdb re-called the multiplex PCR reads with MiXCR, one entry per CDR3 protein. The sample contains about 80,000 distinct CDR3 sequences, just under 75% of which appear only once. This CDR3 region has 16 residues. V lost 0 bases, J lost 4 bases, and 16 bases lay in between. Germline CDR1 is LGHNA and CDR2 is YNFKEQ. RNA was extracted from bulk tissue without any cell sorting. The chain is built from TRBV4-2 and TRBJ2-7; TRBD2 might be the D (5 bases). The sequencing sample was made of lung tumor tissue. The clonotype comes from a middle-aged woman with non-small cell lung cancer. CDR3 sequence reads: CASSQEGWSGSYEQYF. CDR3 nucleotide sequence: TGTGCCAGCAGCCAAGAGGGGTGGAGTGGGAGTTACGAGCAGTACTTC.